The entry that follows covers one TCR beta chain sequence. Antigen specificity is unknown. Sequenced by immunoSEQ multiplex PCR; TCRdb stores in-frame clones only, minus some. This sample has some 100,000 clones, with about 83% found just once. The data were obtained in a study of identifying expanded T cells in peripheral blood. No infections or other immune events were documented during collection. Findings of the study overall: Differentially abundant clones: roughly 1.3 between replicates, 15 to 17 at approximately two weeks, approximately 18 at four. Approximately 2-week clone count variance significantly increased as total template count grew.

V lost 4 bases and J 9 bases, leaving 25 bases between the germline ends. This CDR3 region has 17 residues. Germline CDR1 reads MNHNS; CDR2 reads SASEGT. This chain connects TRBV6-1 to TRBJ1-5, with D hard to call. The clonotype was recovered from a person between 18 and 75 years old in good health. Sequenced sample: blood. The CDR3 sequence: CASSADAGSAILRPQHF. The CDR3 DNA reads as TGTGCCAGCAGTGCGGACGCGGGATCGGCGATTCTACGGCCCCAGCATTTT.